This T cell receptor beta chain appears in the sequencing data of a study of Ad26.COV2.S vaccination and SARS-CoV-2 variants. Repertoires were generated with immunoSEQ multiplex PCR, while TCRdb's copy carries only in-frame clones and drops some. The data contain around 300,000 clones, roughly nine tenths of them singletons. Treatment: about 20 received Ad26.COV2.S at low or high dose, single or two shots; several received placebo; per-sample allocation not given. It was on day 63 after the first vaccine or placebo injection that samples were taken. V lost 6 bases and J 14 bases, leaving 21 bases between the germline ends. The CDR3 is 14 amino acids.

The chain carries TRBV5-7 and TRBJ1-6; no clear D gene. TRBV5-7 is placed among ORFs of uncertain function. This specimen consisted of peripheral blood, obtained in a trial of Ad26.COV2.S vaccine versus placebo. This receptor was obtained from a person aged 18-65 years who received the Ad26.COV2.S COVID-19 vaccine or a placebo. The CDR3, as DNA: TGTGCCAGCACCAACCCCCCCGCCCGATTTACCCTCCACTTT. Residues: CASTNPPARFTLHF.